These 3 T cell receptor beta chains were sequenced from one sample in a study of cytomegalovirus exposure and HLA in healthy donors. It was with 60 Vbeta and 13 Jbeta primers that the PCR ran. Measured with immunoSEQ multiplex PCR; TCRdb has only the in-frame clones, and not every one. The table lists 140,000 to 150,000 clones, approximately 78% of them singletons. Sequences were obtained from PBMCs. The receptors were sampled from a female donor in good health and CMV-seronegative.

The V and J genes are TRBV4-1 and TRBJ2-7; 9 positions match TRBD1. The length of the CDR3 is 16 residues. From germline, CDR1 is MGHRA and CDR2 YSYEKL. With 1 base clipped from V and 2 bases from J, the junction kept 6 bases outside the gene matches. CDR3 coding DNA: TGCGCCAGCAGCCAAGGGCCCGGGACAGGGACCTACGAGCAGTACTTC. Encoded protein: CASSQGPGTGTYEQYF.

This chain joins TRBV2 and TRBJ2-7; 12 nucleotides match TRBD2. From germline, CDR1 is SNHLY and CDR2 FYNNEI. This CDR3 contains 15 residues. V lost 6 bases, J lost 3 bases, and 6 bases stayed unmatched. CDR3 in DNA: TGTGCCAGCAGGCTACTAGCGGGAGGTGGCTACGAGCAGTACTTC. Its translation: CASRLLAGGGYEQYF.

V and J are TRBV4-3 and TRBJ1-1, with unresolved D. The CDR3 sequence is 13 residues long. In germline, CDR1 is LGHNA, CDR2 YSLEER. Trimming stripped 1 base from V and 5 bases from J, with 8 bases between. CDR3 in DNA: TGCGCCAGCAGCCAAGGTTCGAGGACTGAAGCTTTCTTT. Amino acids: CASSQGSRTEAFF.